This entry features one T cell receptor (beta chain) sequence. No cognate antigen has been identified for it. No quality values exist for individual bases; no much larger clone is one base distant. TRIzol reagent was used to extract blood RNA from unsorted whole blood, while the DNeasy Blood & Tissue kit provided the germline DNA. Patients had chronic HBV infection and were treatment-naive at sampling. Before surgery, four milliliters of peripheral blood were collected into K2EDTA tubes. The CDR3 spans 18 residues, from the cysteine through the phenylalanine. Only the CDR3 portion is preserved as DNA: 54 bases, with reading frame beginning at the first base. CDR1 and CDR2, looked up from the germline V gene, are MNHEY and SVGAGI. V ends up 5 bases short and J 2 bases short, with an unmatched junction base count of 17. TCRbeta-specific cDNA was reverse-transcribed from about 500 ng total RNA using a constant-region primer and ProtoScript II reverse transcriptase. Construction of the TCRbeta libraries relied on three nested rounds of multiplex PCR, following a slightly modified ARM-PCR procedure. Each of the first two PCR rounds ran for around 11 cycles and used multiplex TRBV1-TRBV30 forward primers together with a Cbeta reverse primer. Sample barcodes and Illumina adapters were added in a final 25-cycle PCR using Deep VentR polymerase. Amplicons of 200-500 bp were gel-purified with a QIAquick gel extraction kit before sequencing. An Illumina HiSeq 2500 was used to sequence the TCRbeta amplicons with 250-bp paired-end reads. The source study handled its data this way. Reads were quality-trimmed with Trimmomatic v0.33, and paired reads were merged with FLASH v1.2.11 to recover full CDR3 sequences. V, D and J germline segments were assigned to the rearranged TCRbeta sequences by MiGEC v1.2.1b. Clonotype statistics and Shannon-Wiener diversity indices were calculated with VDJtools v1.0.0. To cut down on sampling bias, every analysis after diversity analysis relied on just the 250 most abundant clonotypes from each sample. TCRdb itself trimmed the public reads at Q25 with fastp, ran MiXCR and retained productive beta chains. Rows matching on CDR3 protein sequence are summarized as one entry with the most common DNA and genes. TCRdb's processing, not the authors' own work, is the source of the V and J calls. The sample table contains about 310,000 distinct CDR3 sequences; only one count was recorded for around three fifths of them. Of the sample, over 15% falls within the top ten clones.

This record comes from a study of tumor-infiltrating lymphocytes in primary liver carcinoma (dated by TCRdb to 2017 to 2019). Looking at the study overall: Between November 2015 and 2016, 4 to 6 patients in China with histopathologically diagnosed primary liver carcinoma had surgical resection. Of the five patients, three men and two women aged 30 to 69 years, four had hepatocellular carcinoma and one had combined HCC and intrahepatic cholangiocarcinoma. Tumors of the five patients were stage T1-T3 N0M0 with maximum diameters of roughly 4.2 to 11 cm. Each sample produced about 3.5 to 8 million productive TCRbeta reads, and read depth showed no significant difference between tissue types. Across five regions of each liver tumor, along with adjacent normal tissue and blood, the study brought together TCRbeta repertoire sequencing, expression microarrays and whole-exome sequencing. A total of 35 or so specimens from 5 patients went through TCRbeta repertoire sequencing, namely 25 tumor regions, 5 adjacent noncancerous liver tissues and 5 peripheral blood samples. Reproducibility between technical replicate repertoires was high, with correlation coefficients above 0.95 and mean shared-clone rates roughly 0.87.

Results the study describes overall, beyond this receptor: With just four or five patients in the study, the authors point out that the findings should be validated in a larger study. Comparison of CD4+ and CD8+ T cell repertoires was precluded by the use of bulk unsorted samples. The top 250 clones accounted for a significantly greater share of the repertoire in tumors than in blood (p = 0.039). Because only the TCR beta chain was sequenced and unpaired alpha chains were not captured, true repertoire diversity is likely underestimated. Pairs of tumor regions showed greater repertoire overlap (mean about 35%) than tumor-adjacent pairs (approximately 17%) or tumor-blood pairs (approximately 15%), which is consistent with antigen-driven expansion.

This TCR was recovered from a woman under 40 with primary liver carcinoma and hepatitis B virus infection. The sequenced sample consisted of peripheral blood. The V and J segments used are TRBV6-5 and TRBJ1-2; 7 central bases correspond to TRBD1. The CDR3 protein: CASSLDRATERVNYGYTF. The nucleotide sequence is TGTGCCAGCAGTCTAGACAGGGCGACGGAAAGAGTAAACTATGGCTACACCTTC.